The 29 T cell receptor beta chains in this list originate from one sample, sequenced in a study of cytomegalovirus exposure and HLA in healthy donors. PCR used 60 Vbeta primers and 13 Jbeta primers. Measured with immunoSEQ multiplex PCR; TCRdb has only the in-frame clones, and not every one. The sample consists of around 150,000 clones, approximately 70% of them appearing once. Sequenced: PBMCs. The receptors here all came from a man aged 18 to 29 in good health and CMV-seropositive.

The chain has TRBV5-1 and TRBJ2-2; tentatively, D is TRBD2 (6 bases). This CDR3 is 15 amino acids long. With 4 bases removed from V and 3 bases from J, the gap between germline ends came to 13 bases. The germline CDR1 and CDR2 sequences are SGHRS and YFSETQ. The CDR3 region has the DNA TGCGCCAGCAGCCCATGGGACTCCTACACCGGGGAGCTGTTTTTT. This translates into CASSPWDSYTGELFF.

V usage is TRBV27 and J usage is TRBJ1-1; D gene ambiguous. This CDR3 spans 13 amino acids. Germline loops: CDR1 MNHEY, CDR2 SMNVEV (reference sequence). V was clipped by 5 bases and J by 1 base, with 8 bases between them. DNA of the CDR3: TGTGCCAGCAGTGCATACAGGAACACTGAAGCTTTCTTT. Residues: CASSAYRNTEAFF.

The chain is built from TRBV6-1 and TRBJ2-7, with D perhaps TRBD1 (6 bases). This CDR3 has 12 amino acids. Germline CDR1 is MNHNS and CDR2 is SASEGT. The V and J ends lost 3 bases and 9 bases respectively, with 12 bases between them. In nucleotides, the CDR3 is TGTGCCAGCAGTGATTTGGGGGCTGGGCAGTACGTC. Translated: CASSDLGAGQYV.

The chain uses TRBV7-9 and TRBJ2-3; 11 positions agree with TRBD2. The CDR3 loop spans 18 amino acids. Trimming at V came to 5 bases and at J to 6 bases, leaving 16 bases not matched to a gene. Germline V gene sequence: CDR1 SEHNR, CDR2 FQNEAQ (reference sequence). Written as DNA, the CDR3 is TGTGCCAGCAGCCAACCGCCTAGCGGGAGGCCGGAATTGGATACGCAGTATTTT. It encodes CASSQPPSGRPELDTQYF.

This clone has more than one count but fewer than ten. The V and J genes are TRBV5-6 and TRBJ1-6, with D perhaps matching TRBD1 (6 bases). The V end was cut by 5 bases, the J end by 8 bases, with 17 bases between. The germline CDR1 and CDR2 sequences are SGHDT and YYEEEE. The CDR3 consists of 15 residues. The CDR3 sequence: CASRYQGSGHSPLHF. The CDR3 DNA reads as TGTGCCAGCAGATATCAGGGGTCGGGGCATTCACCCCTCCACTTT.

CDR3 DNA: TGTGCCACCAGCAGAGATCCCGGGGGGCACAATGAGCAGTTCTTC. This translates into CATSRDPGGHNEQFF. The chain links TRBV15 to TRBJ2-1, with a tentative D call TRBD2 (7 bases). This CDR3 has 15 residues. V lost 0 bases, J lost 5 bases, and 11 bases lay in between. Germline V gene sequence: CDR1 LNHNV, CDR2 YYDKDF (reference sequence). Supplemented by reference TRBV15 and TRBJ2-1, the full variable domain reads DAMVIQNPRYQVTQFGKPVTLSCSQTLNHNVMYWYQQKSSQAPKLLFHYYDKDFNNEADTPDNFQSRRPNTSFCFLDIRSPGLGDTAMYLCATSRDPGGHNEQFFGPGTRLTVL.

The chain is built from TRBV5-4 and TRBJ2-3; weak D call: TRBD1 (5 bases). Germline values: CDR1 SGHNT, CDR2 YYREEE (reference sequence). Trimming removed 0 bases at V and 4 bases at J, with 12 bases between. The length of the CDR3 is 15 residues. The CDR3 DNA reads as TGTGCCAGCAGCTTGGAAGGGGCTGGCGCAGATACGCAGTATTTT. This translates into CASSLEGAGADTQYF.

The chain carries TRBV27 and TRBJ1-1, with no clear D. The length of the CDR3 is 13 residues. V lost 4 bases and J 2 bases, leaving 8 bases between the germline ends. CDR1 is MNHEY and CDR2 is SMNVEV in the germline V gene (reference sequence). The CDR3 DNA is TGTGCCAGCAGTTCGCCAGTAAACACTGAAGCTTTCTTT. Translation: CASSSPVNTEAFF.

The rearrangement joins TRBV5-1 to TRBJ1-1; 8 nucleotides line up with TRBD1. This CDR3 is 14 amino acids long. Germline loops: CDR1 SGHRS, CDR2 YFSETQ. V shed 5 bases, J shed 4 bases, and the junction held 7 bases outside the gene matches. CDR3 sequence: CASSRYTGGTEAFF. The CDR3 nucleotides are TGCGCCAGCAGTCGTTATACAGGGGGCACTGAAGCTTTCTTT. Drawing the rest from reference TRBV5-1 and TRBJ1-1, the complete variable domain is KAGVTQTPRYLIKTRGQQVTLSCSPISGHRSVSWYQQTPGQGLQFLFEYFSETQRNKGNFPGRFSGRQFSNSRSEMNVSTLELGDSALYLCASSRYTGGTEAFFGQGTRLTVV.

The CDR3 DNA is TGTGCCAGCAGGGTCAATCGAGGGGGCGCGAGGGAAAAACTGTTTTTT. Amino acid sequence: CASRVNRGGAREKLFF. This chain connects TRBV6-6 to TRBJ1-4, with 7 nucleotides matching TRBD1. The CDR3 contains 16 residues. Germline CDR1 reads MNHNY; CDR2 reads SVGAGI (reference sequence). The J segment lost 8 bases and the V segment lost 6 bases, leaving 15 bases of the junction unmatched.

J is TRBJ2-5 and V is TRBV7-2; 7 bases align to TRBD2. The germline V gene encodes CDR1 SGHTA and CDR2 FQGNSA. V trimming: 3 bases; J trimming: 3 bases; junction bases outside the gene matches: 1. The CDR3 runs 13 residues. The CDR3 here is CASSFAGEETQYF. The DNA for the CDR3 is TGTGCCAGCAGCTTTGCGGGAGAAGAGACCCAGTACTTC.

This clone occurred a few times. The genes are TRBV6-1 and TRBJ1-4; D might be TRBD1 (6 bases). The V gene lost 1 base and the J gene lost 3 bases, with 15 bases spanning the gap. Germline CDR1 and CDR2: MNHNS and SASEGT. This CDR3 contains 17 residues. In nucleotides, the CDR3 is TGTGCCAGCAGTGAAGTCAGGGGCGCGTCAGCTAATGAAAAACTGTTTTTT. Protein sequence: CASSEVRGASANEKLFF.

This clone was seen a few times. The V call is TRBV30, the J call TRBJ1-1, with TRBD1 as a possible D gene (5 bases). The germline V gene encodes CDR1 GTSNPN and CDR2 SVGIG (reference sequence). Trimming removed 0 bases at V and 5 bases at J, with 13 bases between. The CDR3 sequence is 14 residues long. The CDR3 DNA follows: TGTGCCTGGAGTGTAAACAGCAAGGGGACTGAAGCTTTCTTT. Translation gives CAWSVNSKGTEAFF.

This chain uses TRBV19 with TRBJ1-5, with unresolved D. This CDR3 has 16 amino acids. Germline CDR1 LNHDA, CDR2 SQIVND (reference sequence). V lost 4 bases to trimming and J lost 2 bases, with 15 bases between them. CDR3 sequence: CASSRGSVTRNQPQHF. CDR3 bases: TGTGCCAGTAGTAGAGGCTCGGTCACACGCAATCAGCCCCAGCATTTT.

This chain's CDR3 is CASSGSGGGRTDTQYF. The CDR3 bases are TGCGCCAGCAGCGGGTCCGGGGGGGGAAGAACAGATACGCAGTATTTT. The rearrangement uses TRBV5-1 and TRBJ2-3; 8 bases map to TRBD2. In germline, CDR1 is SGHRS, CDR2 YFSETQ. Trimming took 4 bases from V and 3 from J; bases not matched to a gene: 10. This CDR3 is 16 amino acids long.

This clone came up a few times. V usage is TRBV10-3 and J usage is TRBJ1-5; D remains unclear. In germline, CDR1 is ENHRY, CDR2 SYGVKD. The CDR3 sequence is 15 residues long. V lost 2 bases to trimming and J lost 4 bases, with 12 bases between them. CDR3: CAISEDGIRNQPQHF. CDR3 DNA: TGTGCCATCAGTGAGGACGGGATCCGGAATCAGCCCCAGCATTTT.

This clone appeared once. The chain joins TRBV9 to TRBJ1-1; D is uncertain. This CDR3 is built from 15 residues. Trimming removed 4 bases at V and 1 base at J, with 14 bases between. The germline V gene encodes CDR1 SGDLS and CDR2 YYNGEE. The CDR3 loop is CASSPARVPNTEAFF. In DNA, the CDR3 is TGTGCCAGCAGCCCAGCCCGGGTCCCGAACACTGAAGCTTTCTTT.

The gene calls are TRBV6-5 and TRBJ1-4, with 10 bases aligning to TRBD1. This CDR3 is built from 15 residues. Trimming took 6 bases from V and 8 from J; bases not matched to a gene: 9. CDR1 MNHEY and CDR2 SVGAGI come from the germline V gene. Here the CDR3 DNA reads TGTGCCAGCAGCTCAATAGGACAGGGGGACGAAAAACTGTTTTTT. The encoded protein is CASSSIGQGDEKLFF.

V gene TRBV7-3 combines with J gene TRBJ2-6; D possibly corresponds to TRBD1 (6 bases). Looked up from germline, CDR1 is SGHTA and CDR2 is FQGTGA. Trimming stripped 5 bases from V and 0 bases from J, with 14 bases between. The CDR3 has 17 amino acids. CDR3 sequence (DNA): TGTGCCAGCAGCCCACGACAGGTTGGCTCTGGGGCCAACGTCCTGACTTTC. Amino acids: CASSPRQVGSGANVLTF.

V is TRBV11-3 and J is TRBJ2-3; TRBD2 matches at 9 bases. The CDR3 has 17 amino acids. Losses at the gene ends were 8 bases for V and 0 bases for J; bases not matched to a gene: 12. Per germline, CDR1 SGHNT and CDR2 YENEEA. The CDR3 sequence: CASGGGRASRSTDTQYF. The CDR3 region has the DNA TGTGCCAGCGGTGGCGGGAGGGCCTCAAGAAGCACAGATACGCAGTATTTT.

The chain couples TRBV7-9 to TRBJ2-1; 7 nucleotides agree with TRBD1. Per germline, CDR1 SEHNR and CDR2 FQNEAQ (reference sequence). J gave up 1 base and V 5 bases, and 11 bases lay outside the gene matches. This CDR3 has 17 residues. The CDR3 DNA follows: TGTGCCAGCAGCCCCCCCCCGGGACAGAAGTCCTACAATGAGCAGTTCTTC. It translates to CASSPPPGQKSYNEQFF. The complete variable domain, with remaining parts taken from reference TRBV7-9 and TRBJ2-1, reads DTGVSQNPRHKITKRGQNVTFRCDPISEHNRLYWYRQTLGQGPEFLTYFQNEAQLEKSRLLSDRFSAERPKGSFSTLEIQRTEQGDSAMYLCASSPPPGQKSYNEQFFGPGTRLTVL.

The V call is TRBV6-5, the J call TRBJ1-3; 7 bases line up with TRBD1. In germline, CDR1 is MNHEY, CDR2 SVGAGI. The CDR3 runs 16 residues. V gave up 4 bases and J gave up 0 bases; unmatched junction bases: 6. The CDR3 region is CASSLGQVSSGNTIYF. The DNA for the CDR3 is TGTGCCAGCAGTTTAGGACAGGTTAGCTCTGGAAACACCATATATTTT.

Of note for this clone: The germline gene is not matched at one end of the junction; a read error may be the cause. The rearrangement uses TRBV5-1 and TRBJ1-1, with a weak D call TRBD1 (5 bases). Germline V CDR1 and CDR2: SGHRS, YFSETQ. This CDR3 is 14 amino acids long. CDR3 region: CASSDRVDNSEAFF. The CDR3 nucleotides read TGCGCCAGCAGCGACAGAGTGGACAACAGTGAAGCTTTCTTT.

The rearrangement uses TRBV30 and TRBJ1-1; D might be TRBD1 (5 bases). CDR3 size: 14 residues. The V end was cut by 0 bases, the J end by 4 bases, with 12 bases between. Germline-derived CDR1 and CDR2 are GTSNPN and SVGIG (reference sequence). The CDR3 reads CAWSVLRGPTEAFF. In DNA form, the CDR3 reads TGTGCCTGGAGTGTATTAAGGGGCCCCACTGAAGCTTTCTTT.

CDR3 protein: CASSVTGTGTRPQHF. The CDR3 region has the DNA TGTGCCAGCAGCGTGACCGGGACAGGGACGCGGCCCCAGCATTTT. This chain links TRBV7-8 with TRBJ1-5; 9 nucleotides align to TRBD1. The CDR3 loop spans 15 amino acids. Unmatched junction bases numbered 11, after V lost 5 bases and J lost 9 bases. Germline assignment: CDR1 SGHVS and CDR2 FQNEAQ.

The CDR3: CASSSGHYTEAFF. The CDR3 DNA follows: TGTGCCAGCAGCTCGGGACATTACACTGAAGCTTTCTTT. The rearrangement uses TRBV7-9 and TRBJ1-1, with a possible D match to TRBD1 (6 bases). The length of the CDR3 is 13 residues. Germline CDR1 is SEHNR and CDR2 is FQNEAQ (reference sequence). V lost 4 bases to trimming and J lost 3 bases, with 9 bases between them.

This clone occurred a few times. The rearrangement links TRBV1 to TRBJ2-1; the table's D call, TRBD1, has no DNA check behind it. TRBV1 is assigned pseudogene status. This CDR3 region has 17 residues. The CDR3 spells CTSSQEDRDSAYNEQFF. CDR3 DNA sequence: TGCACCAGCAGCCAAGAGGACCGGGACAGTGCCTACAATGAGCAGTTCTTC.

CDR3 protein: CASSVIQGEYTEAFF. CDR3 DNA sequence: TGTGCCAGCAGCGTAATCCAGGGGGAGTACACTGAAGCTTTCTTT. The chain couples TRBV9 to TRBJ1-1; TRBD1 matches 7 bases. Per germline, CDR1 SGDLS and CDR2 YYNGEE. The CDR3 runs to 15 residues. Trimming at V came to 1 base and at J to 3 bases, leaving 6 bases not matched to a gene.

The CDR3 is CASSLSGTSGIKGNEQFF. Here the CDR3 DNA reads TGCGCCAGCAGCTTATCCGGGACTAGCGGGATAAAGGGTAATGAGCAGTTCTTC. This chain connects TRBV5-1 to TRBJ2-1; TRBD2 matches 13 bases. V gave up 2 bases and J gave up 7 bases; unmatched junction bases: 12. Germline values: CDR1 SGHRS, CDR2 YFSETQ. The CDR3 has 18 residues.